One sample yielded the 9 T cell receptor beta chains listed below, sequenced in a study of graft-versus-host responses after intestinal transplantation. Measured with immunoSEQ multiplex PCR; TCRdb has only the in-frame clones, and not every one. The sample has about 97,000 clones; around nine tenths are singletons. The sequenced sample was PBMCs, obtained approximately 470 days after intestinal transplant. The receptors derive from a human patient who received an intestinal transplant, so some T cells may come from the graft donor.

The chain combines TRBV6-5 with TRBJ2-5, with a tentative D call TRBD1 (5 bases). TRBJ2-7 matches the DNA end more closely, so the J call is doubtful. The CDR3 sequence is 15 residues long. Per the germline V gene, CDR1 is MNHEY and CDR2 is SVGAGI. The CDR3 here is CASSQPTGFGLEQYF. CDR3 DNA sequence: TGTGCCAGCAGTCAACCCACAGGTTTTGGGCTCGAGCAGTACTTC.

This clone appeared a single time. The chain couples TRBV19 to TRBJ1-2; a possible D gene is TRBD1 (5 bases). CDR1 and CDR2 (germline): LNHDA, SQIVND (reference sequence). The V and J ends lost 7 bases and 8 bases respectively, with 11 bases between them. The CDR3 is 11 residues long. CDR3 nucleotide sequence: TGTGCCAGTAATGGGGGACTCGGCTACACCTTC. Protein product: CASNGGLGYTF.

The chain couples TRBV10-3 to TRBJ2-3; D remains unclear. Per germline, CDR1 ENHRY and CDR2 SYGVKD. There are 12 residues in the CDR3. Trimming removed 0 bases at V and 2 bases at J, with 0 bases between. CDR3 nucleotides: TGTGCCATCAGTGAGTCCACAGATACGCAGTATTTT. Protein product: CAISESTDTQYF.

The chain combines TRBV5-5 with TRBJ1-6; no clear D. V lost 0 bases and J lost 10, with 11 bases in between. Germline V gives CDR1 SGHKS, CDR2 YYEKEE (reference sequence). This CDR3 is built from 14 residues. The CDR3 coding sequence is TGTGCCAGCAGCTTGGATGAGGGTGGCTCACCCCTCCACTTT. This gives the protein CASSLDEGGSPLHF.

V gene TRBV4-2 combines with J gene TRBJ1-2; 10 nucleotides agree with TRBD1. Trimming at V came to 1 base and at J to 4 bases, leaving 6 bases not matched to a gene. The CDR3 extends over 16 amino acids. Germline V lookup: CDR1 LGHNA, CDR2 YNFKEQ. The CDR3, as DNA: TGTGCCAGCAGCCAAGCTGGACAGGGGGGGGGCTATGGCTACACCTTC. This encodes CASSQAGQGGGYGYTF.

This chain uses TRBV5-1 with TRBJ2-6; D unresolved. The CDR3 has 13 residues. V lost 4 bases to trimming and J lost 4 bases, with 6 bases between them. CDR1 is SGHRS and CDR2 is YFSETQ in the germline V gene. This CDR3 is CASSAGGANVLTF. In DNA, the CDR3 is TGCGCCAGCAGCGCCGGAGGGGCCAACGTCCTGACTTTC. Full variable domain (outside the CDR3, taken from reference TRBV5-1 and TRBJ2-6): KAGVTQTPRYLIKTRGQQVTLSCSPISGHRSVSWYQQTPGQGLQFLFEYFSETQRNKGNFPGRFSGRQFSNSRSEMNVSTLELGDSALYLCASSAGGANVLTFGAGSRLTVL.

The chain has TRBV7-3 and TRBJ1-3; D remains unclear. The CDR3 is made up of 13 amino acids. Germline values: CDR1 SGHTA, CDR2 FQGTGA. The V gene lost 3 bases and the J gene lost 4 bases, with 7 bases spanning the gap. The chain's CDR3 is CASSFNRGNTIYF. As DNA, the CDR3 is TGTGCCAGCAGCTTTAATCGGGGAAACACCATATATTTT.

The V and J genes are TRBV7-9 and TRBJ1-2; TRBD1 aligns across 7 bases. Germline V gives CDR1 SEHNR, CDR2 FQNEAQ (reference sequence). J was trimmed by 8 bases and V by 5 bases; bases with no gene match: 8. The CDR3 totals 13 residues. The CDR3 region is CASSPQGLLGYTF. Written as DNA, the CDR3 is TGTGCCAGCAGCCCACAGGGGTTACTCGGCTACACCTTC.

The chain recombines TRBV5-6 with TRBJ1-6, with D possibly matching TRBD1 (5 bases). Trimming took off 4 bases at V and 10 bases at J, with 12 bases between the two ends. The germline V gene encodes CDR1 SGHDT and CDR2 YYEEEE. There are 13 residues in the CDR3. The CDR3 is CASSPGTESPLHF. The CDR3 bases are TGTGCCAGCAGCCCTGGGACTGAATCACCCCTCCACTTT.